These T cell receptor beta chains were read from a single sample in a study of T cell changes during pregnancy in multiple sclerosis. TCRdb's copy holds only in-frame clones and misses some; the assay was immunoSEQ multiplex PCR. The profile shows 55,000 to 70,000 clones, 70% to 90% of them singletons. Specimen: peripheral blood, collected after pregnancy. All receptors derive from a female donor with multiple sclerosis, enrolled in a pregnancy study. The CDR3 runs from the conserved cysteine through the conserved F or W. A D gene is named only where the DNA matches it firmly. Where a row states a size, it is once, few, many or the class of an expanded clone; other rows omit it.

V gene	CDR3 length	D gene	J gene	clone size	CDR3 protein	CDR3 DNA
TRBV5-1	13	NA	TRBJ1-1	NA	CASSLTGLTEAFF	TGCGCCAGCAGCTTAACAGGGCTCACTGAAGCTTTCTTT
TRBV29-1	14	NA	TRBJ1-1	NA	CSVVRITAGTEAFF	TGCAGCGTTGTCCGGATTACGGCAGGCACTGAAGCTTTCTTT
TRBV14	19	TRBD2	TRBJ2-7	NA	CASSLRGTTGLADSYEQYF	TGTGCCAGCAGCCTGAGGGGAACGACGGGACTAGCGGACTCCTACGAGCAGTACTTC
TRBV7-6	15	TRBD1	TRBJ1-1	NA	CASSPGQGAYTEAFF	TGTGCCAGCAGCCCGGGACAGGGGGCGTACACTGAAGCTTTCTTT
TRBV9	12	NA	TRBJ2-3	NA	CASSPKGDTQYF	TGTGCCAGCAGCCCAAAGGGGGATACGCAGTATTTT
TRBV4-2	14	TRBD2	TRBJ2-1	NA	CASSQRLAGVEQFF	TGTGCCAGCAGCCAACGACTAGCGGGGGTTGAGCAGTTCTTC
TRBV6-6	14	TRBD1	TRBJ2-7	NA	CASSPPTGASEQYF	TGTGCCAGCAGTCCCCCGACAGGGGCCAGCGAGCAGTACTTC
TRBV7-2	14	NA	TRBJ1-1	NA	CASSLVQAASEAFF	TGTGCCAGCAGCTTAGTACAGGCTGCCAGTGAAGCTTTCTTT
TRBV5-5	15	NA	TRBJ1-2	NA	CASSLYVGLNYGYTF	TGTGCCAGCAGCTTGTATGTGGGACTTAACTATGGCTACACCTTC
TRBV5-1	18	NA	TRBJ1-5	NA	CASSLAKQGARSNQPQHF	TGCGCCAGCAGCTTGGCGAAACAGGGAGCAAGAAGCAATCAGCCCCAGCATTTT
TRBV7-9	15	TRBD1	TRBJ2-7	NA	CASSFQGAASYEQYF	TGTGCCAGCAGCTTTCAGGGGGCAGCGTCCTACGAGCAGTACTTC
TRBV7-9	14	TRBD1	TRBJ2-1	NA	CAILPGGPYNEQFF	TGTGCCATCTTACCAGGGGGACCCTACAATGAGCAGTTCTTC
TRBV11-2	13	NA	TRBJ2-7	NA	CASSLDPRVEQYF	TGTGCCAGCAGCTTAGATCCCAGGGTTGAGCAGTACTTC
TRBV28	12	TRBD1	TRBJ1-1	NA	CASSGDSSEAFF	TGTGCCAGCAGTGGGGACAGCTCTGAAGCTTTCTTT
TRBV4-3	17	NA	TRBJ1-6	NA	CASSQDSRLSYNSPLHF	TGCGCCAGCAGCCAAGATAGCCGGCTTTCCTATAATTCACCCCTCCACTTT
TRBV7-9	13	TRBD2	TRBJ2-2	NA	CASSQGLAGELFF	TGTGCCAGCAGCCAAGGACTAGCCGGGGAGCTGTTTTTT
TRBV6-5	14	NA	TRBJ2-2	NA	CASKRTGGTGELFF	TGTGCCAGCAAGAGGACCGGAGGGACCGGGGAGCTGTTTTTT
TRBV5-1	15	TRBD2	TRBJ2-3	NA	CASSWTGGAWYTQYF	TGCGCCAGCAGCTGGACGGGGGGGGCCTGGTATACGCAGTATTTT
TRBV5-1	14	NA	TRBJ2-3	NA	CASGLGVSTDTQYF	TGCGCCAGCGGGTTAGGGGTTAGCACAGATACGCAGTATTTT
TRBV4-1	14	NA	TRBJ1-4	few	CASSRTGFGEKLFF	TGCGCCAGCAGCCGAACAGGGTTTGGTGAAAAACTGTTTTTT
TRBV4-1	16	NA	TRBJ2-7	NA	CASSQATGSSVNEQYF	TGCGCCAGCAGCCAAGCGACAGGTTCTAGTGTAAACGAGCAGTACTTC
TRBV15	14	NA	TRBJ1-4	NA	CATSRDTDSEKLFF	TGTGCCACCAGCAGAGACACAGATAGTGAAAAACTGTTTTTT
TRBV7-3	13	TRBD1	TRBJ1-2	NA	CASSPGQGFGYTF	TGTGCCAGCAGCCCCGGACAGGGGTTTGGCTACACCTTC
TRBV7-2	14	NA	TRBJ1-6	NA	CASSSARGGSPLHF	TGTGCCAGCAGCTCCGCCCGGGGAGGCTCACCCCTCCACTTT
TRBV2	15	NA	TRBJ1-5	NA	CASSEKGPSNQPQHF	TGTGCCAGCAGTGAAAAGGGGCCTAGCAATCAGCCCCAGCATTTT
TRBV21-1	17	NA	TRBJ2-5	NA	CASSKALGSRVQETQYF	TGTGCCAGCAGCAAAGCGCTTGGTTCCAGGGTTCAAGAGACCCAGTACTTC
TRBV10-2	14	TRBD1	TRBJ1-6	NA	CASSETGEHSPLHF	TGCGCCAGCAGTGAGACAGGGGAACATTCACCCCTCCACTTT
TRBV7-2	13	NA	TRBJ2-7	NA	CASSLNPGYEQYF	TGTGCCAGCAGCTTAAACCCCGGTTACGAGCAGTACTTC
TRBV11-2	16	TRBD2	TRBJ2-7	NA	CASSSSVGGSRYEQYF	TGTGCCAGCAGCTCATCCGTGGGCGGGAGCCGCTACGAGCAGTACTTC
TRBV5-1	14	TRBD1	TRBJ2-7	NA	CASSFGTGWYEQYF	TGCGCCAGCAGCTTCGGGACAGGGTGGTACGAGCAGTACTTC
TRBV27	16	TRBD1	TRBJ1-1	NA	CASSLIPGTGNTEAFF	TGTGCCAGCAGTCTAATTCCCGGGACAGGGAACACTGAAGCTTTCTTT
TRBV11-2	14	NA	TRBJ1-1	NA	CASSRTGGDTEAFF	TGTGCCAGCAGCCGAACGGGGGGGGACACTGAAGCTTTCTTT
TRBV7-9	16	TRBD2	TRBJ2-2	NA	CASSRTSGGATGELFF	TGTGCCAGCAGCCGGACTAGCGGGGGGGCCACCGGGGAGCTGTTTTTT
TRBV25-1	16	NA	TRBJ1-2	NA	CASSELDPEVSYGYTF	TGTGCCAGCAGTGAGTTAGACCCCGAGGTTTCCTATGGCTACACCTTC
TRBV6-4	14	NA	TRBJ1-6	NA	CASSAVFYNSPLHF	TGTGCCAGCAGTGCGGTCTTCTATAATTCACCCCTCCACTTT
TRBV6-1	16	TRBD1	TRBJ1-3	NA	CASSEAGTGAGNTIYF	TGTGCCAGCAGTGAAGCAGGTACAGGGGCTGGAAACACCATATATTTT
TRBV9	14	NA	TRBJ1-6	NA	CASSFTSVDSPLHF	TGTGCCAGCAGCTTCACGTCGGTTGATTCACCCCTCCACTTT
TRBV6-1	16	TRBD2	TRBJ2-5	NA	CASSDEFFGLGETQYF	TGTGCCAGCAGTGATGAGTTCTTCGGACTAGGAGAGACCCAGTACTTC
TRBV30	15	TRBD1	TRBJ2-5	NA	CAWSGTGGRHETQYF	TGTGCCTGGAGCGGCACAGGGGGCCGGCATGAGACCCAGTACTTC
TRBV4-2	16	NA	TRBJ1-1	NA	CASSQVGRTANTEAFF	TGTGCCAGCAGCCAAGTGGGGCGGACGGCGAACACTGAAGCTTTCTTT
TRBV2	14	NA	TRBJ1-1	NA	CASSIQGRDTEAFF	TGTGCCAGCAGCATACAAGGCAGGGACACTGAAGCTTTCTTT
TRBV28	14	NA	TRBJ2-1	NA	CASRSPGGYNEQFF	TGTGCCAGCAGATCACCCGGGGGCTACAATGAGCAGTTCTTC
TRBV11-2	18	TRBD2	TRBJ2-2	NA	CASSLLGRGREYTGELFF	TGTGCCAGCAGCTTGCTGGGGCGAGGGAGGGAATACACCGGGGAGCTGTTTTTT
TRBV19	14	NA	TRBJ1-2	NA	CASSTGRTNYGYTF	TGTGCCAGTAGCACAGGGCGTACTAACTATGGCTACACCTTC
TRBV28	16	NA	TRBJ2-1	NA	CASNLRLQVTHNEQFF	TGTGCCAGCAATCTACGCCTACAGGTGACCCACAATGAGCAGTTCTTC
TRBV28	12	NA	TRBJ2-3	NA	CAGAAKFDTQYF	TGTGCCGGGGCGGCTAAATTTGATACGCAGTATTTT
TRBV28	14	NA	TRBJ2-3	once	CASYPAAGSDTQYF	TGTGCCAGCTACCCCGCGGCAGGGTCAGATACGCAGTATTTT
TRBV7-9	13	NA	TRBJ1-2	NA	CASTPRANYGYTF	TGTGCCAGCACCCCCCGGGCTAACTATGGCTACACCTTC
TRBV19	12	NA	TRBJ1-6	NA	CASQGYNSPLHF	TGTGCCAGTCAGGGGTATAATTCACCCCTCCACTTT
TRBV28	14	NA	TRBJ1-2	NA	CASSLGSGNYGYTF	TGTGCCAGCAGTTTAGGATCAGGGAACTATGGCTACACCTTC
TRBV10-3	14	TRBD1	TRBJ1-5	NA	CATWGQGSNQPQHF	TGTGCCACCTGGGGACAGGGCAGCAATCAGCCCCAGCATTTT
TRBV2	14	TRBD1	TRBJ1-4	once	CASRIQGAVEKLFF	TGTGCCAGCAGAATACAGGGGGCAGTCGAAAAACTGTTTTTT
TRBV10-1	16	TRBD1	TRBJ1-1	NA	CASSGGTARGNTEAFF	TGCGCCAGCAGTGGTGGGACAGCGCGTGGGAACACTGAAGCTTTCTTT
TRBV7-9	13	NA	TRBJ1-1	NA	CASSLAAGTEAFF	TGTGCCAGCAGCTTAGCCGCAGGGACTGAAGCTTTCTTT